The present TCR beta chain was sequenced within a study of monozygotic twins with inflammatory bowel disease. Broader study findings: Clonotype overlap with others was lower in IBD patients than in healthy twins, a difference that was greatest with disease activity. There was no support for any single strong signal or clonotype associated with IBD.

After re-calling the 5' RACE reads, TCRdb lists one entry per CDR3 protein, DNA absent. The sample's table shows approximately 330,000 distinct CDR3 sequences. Of note for this clonotype: What it binds is unknown.

CDR3 length equals 14 residues. Germline assignment: CDR1 KGHDR and CDR2 SFDVKD. The chain uses TRBV24-1 and TRBJ2-1; the D gene TCRdb calls, TRBD1, cannot be checked with no DNA. The clonotype comes from a human donor with ulcerative colitis or Crohn's disease, or a healthy co-twin of an affected twin (not recorded which). Sequenced sample: blood. The CDR3 loop is CATSDAGSYNEQFF.